This T cell receptor beta chain was observed in a study of cytomegalovirus exposure and HLA in healthy donors. Study-wide results and caveats: The likely explanation for a cluster of highly shared sequence variants was sequencing artifact. Indistinguishable V segments such as TRBV6-2 and TRBV6-3 were excluded. Rarity held for most TCR sequences, but there were some public TCRs that occurred in many donors.

With regard to this clone: What it binds is not known.

A multiplex PCR was run with 60 Vbeta primers and 13 Jbeta primers. The data were produced by immunoSEQ multiplex PCR, yet TCRdb's version contains in-frame clones alone and is incomplete. Seen here are under 200,000 clones, roughly 70% observed once, and the top ten hold about 3%. CDR3 length: 13 amino acids. Germline loops: CDR1 LGHNT, CDR2 FRNRAP. Trimming left V 3 bases short and J 7 bases short, with 10 bases between. Healthy people donating bone marrow made up the donors. The sample was PBMCs. The chain couples TRBV12-5 to TRBJ1-5; possibly TRBD1 for D (5 bases). The clonotype originates from a woman aged 45 to 65 in good health and CMV-seropositive. The CDR3 DNA is TGTGCTAGTGGTTTCATCAGGGCCCAGCCCCAGCATTTT. Its translation: CASGFIRAQPQHF.